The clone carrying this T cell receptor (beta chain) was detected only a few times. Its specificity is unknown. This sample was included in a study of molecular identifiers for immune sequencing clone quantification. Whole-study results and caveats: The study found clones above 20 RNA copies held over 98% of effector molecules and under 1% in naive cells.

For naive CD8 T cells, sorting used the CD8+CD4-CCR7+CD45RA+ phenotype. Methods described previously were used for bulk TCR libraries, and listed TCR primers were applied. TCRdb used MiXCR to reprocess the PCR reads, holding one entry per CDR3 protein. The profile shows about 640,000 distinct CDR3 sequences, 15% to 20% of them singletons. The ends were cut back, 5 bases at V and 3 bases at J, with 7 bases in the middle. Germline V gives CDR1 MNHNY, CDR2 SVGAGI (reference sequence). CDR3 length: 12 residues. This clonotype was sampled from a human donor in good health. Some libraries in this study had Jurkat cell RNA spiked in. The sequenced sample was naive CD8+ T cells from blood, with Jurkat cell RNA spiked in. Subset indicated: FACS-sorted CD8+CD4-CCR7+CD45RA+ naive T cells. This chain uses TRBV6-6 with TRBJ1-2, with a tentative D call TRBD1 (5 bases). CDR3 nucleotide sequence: TGTGCCAGCAGTGGGGGGGACTATGGCTACACCTTC. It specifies CASSGGDYGYTF.